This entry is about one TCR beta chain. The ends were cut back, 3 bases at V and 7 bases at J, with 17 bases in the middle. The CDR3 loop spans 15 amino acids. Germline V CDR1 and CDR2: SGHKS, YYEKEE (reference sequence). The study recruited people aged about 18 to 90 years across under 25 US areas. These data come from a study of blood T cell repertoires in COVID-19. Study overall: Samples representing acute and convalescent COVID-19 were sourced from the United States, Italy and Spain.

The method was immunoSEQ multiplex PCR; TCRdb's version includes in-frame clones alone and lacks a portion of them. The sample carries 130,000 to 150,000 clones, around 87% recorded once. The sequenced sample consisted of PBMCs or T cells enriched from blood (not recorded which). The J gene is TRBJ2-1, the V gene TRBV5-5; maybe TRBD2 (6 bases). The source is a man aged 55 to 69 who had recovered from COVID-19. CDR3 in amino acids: CASSSFSGASNEQFF. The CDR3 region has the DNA TGTGCCAGCAGCTCCTTTAGCGGAGCTTCGAATGAGCAGTTCTTC.